This T cell receptor beta chain emerged from a study of T cell responses to AZD1222 COVID-19 vaccine. The length of the CDR3 is 15 residues. The V gene lost 6 bases and the J gene lost 0 bases, with 12 bases spanning the gap. The germline CDR1 and CDR2 sequences are LNHDA and SQIVND (reference sequence). This table comes from immunoSEQ multiplex PCR, and its TCRdb copy is limited to in-frame clones, with some not included. This table has about 150,000 clones, 90% appearing once. Material: peripheral blood, obtained on day 0 of AZD1222 vaccination. The receptor comes from an adult in good health. The chain carries TRBV19 and TRBJ1-5; a weak D match, TRBD1 (6 bases). This chain's CDR3 is CASSWGHHSNQPQHF. DNA for the CDR3: TGTGCCAGTAGCTGGGGACACCATAGCAATCAGCCCCAGCATTTT.